Listed below are T cell receptor beta chains from one sample, sequenced in a study of T cell responses to AZD1222 COVID-19 vaccine. Produced via immunoSEQ multiplex PCR; TCRdb's table is partial and in-frame only. The data contain around 130,000 clones, about 88% of them singletons. The sample consisted of peripheral blood, taken 28 days after the second AZD1222 dose. These receptors originate from an adult who received the AZD1222 COVID-19 vaccine. The CDR3 runs from the conserved cysteine through the conserved F or W. The order of the fields is D gene, clone size, J gene, V gene, CDR3 DNA, CDR3 protein. The D gene is left open where the match is weak. Not all rows give a size; the values are once, few, many and, for expanded clones, a class.

>NA|NA|TRBJ2-7|TRBV6-5
TGTGCCAGCAGTTACTACCAGGGAGCCTACGAGCAGTACTTC
CASSYYQGAYEQYF
>NA|NA|TRBJ2-1|TRBV6-5
TGTGCCAGCTCAGGAGCAGGGGCTACCTACAATGAGCAGTTCTTC
CASSGAGATYNEQFF
>TRBD1|NA|TRBJ2-2|TRBV7-3
TGTGCCAGCAGCTCGCCCCGGGACAGACAGAACACCGGGGAGCTGTTTTTT
CASSSPRDRQNTGELFF
>TRBD1|NA|TRBJ2-2|TRBV18
TGTGCCAGCTCACTGGGACAGGCGGCCGGGGAGCTGTTTTTT
CASSLGQAAGELFF
>NA|few|TRBJ2-3|TRBV4-1
TGCGCCAGCAGCCAAGATCAGGGGCGGGGGCGCACAGATACGCAGTATTTT
CASSQDQGRGRTDTQYF
>NA|NA|TRBJ1-2|TRBV5-6
TGTGCCAGCAGTTATTTTAACTATGGCTACACCTTC
CASSYFNYGYTF
>NA|NA|TRBJ2-3|TRBV5-1
TGCGCCAGCAGTCGGGTCGGGAGCCCAGATACGCAGTATTTT
CASSRVGSPDTQYF
>TRBD1|few|TRBJ2-7|TRBV3-1/TRBV3-2
TGTGCCAGCAGCCCTGAGGGGGCGGCCGAGCAGTACTTC
CASSPEGAAEQYF
>NA|NA|TRBJ1-3|TRBV12-5
TGTGCTAGTGGTTTGGTACTTGGGGGCCTCTCTGGAAACACCATATATTTT
CASGLVLGGLSGNTIYF
>TRBD1|many|TRBJ1-1|TRBV6-1
TGTGCCAGCAGTGAACCCCGACAGGGAAACACTGAAGCTTTCTTT
CASSEPRQGNTEAFF
>TRBD1|NA|TRBJ1-5|TRBV4-1
TGCGCCAGCAGCCTTACAGGGGGCGGGCAGCCCCAGCATTTT
CASSLTGGGQPQHF
>NA|NA|TRBJ1-5|TRBV6-1
TGTGCCAGCAGTGAGGGGGGATTTCAGCCCCAGCATTTT
CASSEGGFQPQHF
>NA|NA|TRBJ2-2|TRBV4-1
TGCGCCAGCAGCCAGGCAGGGGGGCGCACCGGGGAGCTGTTTTTT
CASSQAGGRTGELFF
>TRBD1|NA|TRBJ2-1|TRBV4-3
TGCGCCAGCAGCCTCAGGGGGCTCAATGAGCAGTTCTTC
CASSLRGLNEQFF
>NA|NA|TRBJ1-5|TRBV7-9
TGTGCCAGCAGTCCCGCTGGGGGTAGCAATCAGCCCCAGCATTTT
CASSPAGGSNQPQHF
>NA|NA|TRBJ1-4|TRBV2
TGTGCCAGCCACGCGCGGCAGGGCGATGAAAAACTGTTTTTT
CASHARQGDEKLFF
>NA|once|TRBJ2-7|TRBV7-2
TGTGCCAGCAGCTTAGGGACAGAGCAGTACTTC
CASSLGTEQYF
>TRBD1|NA|TRBJ1-3|TRBV18
TGTGCCAGCTCACCCCGGACAGGCTCTGGAAACACCATATATTTT
CASSPRTGSGNTIYF
>NA|NA|TRBJ1-3|TRBV5-1
TGCGCCAGCAGCTTGTACGGGGACTTAGGAGGAAACACCATATATTTT
CASSLYGDLGGNTIYF
>NA|NA|TRBJ1-1|TRBV7-9
TGTGCCAGCAGCTTACCCCCACTCGGCAGGGAAGCTGAAGCTTTCTTT
CASSLPPLGREAEAFF
>NA|NA|TRBJ1-1|TRBV6-5
TGTGCCAGCAGTTACCAGGGGCTCGTCATGAACACTGAAGCTTTCTTT
CASSYQGLVMNTEAFF
>NA|NA|TRBJ2-3|TRBV7-9
TGTGCCAGCAGCTTTGAGGGGTGGCAGTATTTT
CASSFEGWQYF
>NA|once|TRBJ1-5|TRBV1
TGCACCAGCAGCCAAGATAAGGGGGATGGAAGCAATCAGCCCCAGCATTTT
CTSSQDKGDGSNQPQHF